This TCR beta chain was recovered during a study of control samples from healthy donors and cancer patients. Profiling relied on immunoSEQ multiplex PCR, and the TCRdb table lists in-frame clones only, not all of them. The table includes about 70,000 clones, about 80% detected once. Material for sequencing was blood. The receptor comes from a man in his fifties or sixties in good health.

The CDR3 DNA is TGTGCCAGCAGCGTCGACCCGGGTGGGAATGAGCAGTTCTTC. Translation: CASSVDPGGNEQFF. The chain joins TRBV9 to TRBJ2-1, with D unresolved. V was pared by 2 bases and J by 7 bases, with 13 bases between. The CDR3 is 14 residues long. The germline V gene encodes CDR1 SGDLS and CDR2 YYNGEE.